These 20 T cell receptor beta chains were sequenced from one sample in a study of T cells in Graves' hyperthyroidism and ophthalmopathy (dated by TCRdb to the late 2010s). The library came from multiplex PCR. For sequencing, an Illumina HiSeq 2000 was employed. Amplification of TCR beta CDR3 regions was carried out from RNA transcripts. A first-round RT-PCR of the TCR CDR3 used the HTBI primer set with the Qiagen OneStep RT-PCR kit. Starting from the raw public reads, TCRdb applied fastp trimming at Q25, assembled clones with MiXCR and retained in-frame beta chains. Every entry covers one CDR3 protein and lists the most common genes and DNA from its rows. The sample table holds 700,000 to 950,000 distinct CDR3 sequences, of which around a third were seen once. The top ten clones comprise roughly 31% of the sample. Sequenced sample: blood. The receptors here all came from a woman aged 40 to 50 with Graves' hyperthyroidism.

This clonotype showed up many times. The chain recombines TRBV5-1 with TRBJ1-6; D gene uncertain. CDR3 length equals 14 residues. Germline CDR1 SGHRS, CDR2 YFSETQ. V gave up 0 bases and J gave up 9 bases, with 10 bases separating them. CDR3 loop: CASSLDSRSSPLHF. The CDR3 nucleotides read TGCGCCAGCAGCTTGGACAGTAGGTCTTCACCCCTCCACTTT.

The CDR3 reads CASSSTGRPNQPQHF. DNA for the CDR3: TGTGCCAGCAGTTCAACAGGGCGCCCCAATCAGCCCCAGCATTTT. The rearrangement links TRBV6-6 to TRBJ1-5; a weak D match, TRBD1 (6 bases). This CDR3 spans 15 amino acids. V shed 4 bases and J shed 3 bases, with 13 bases lying between them. Germline CDR1 and CDR2: MNHNY and SVGAGI (reference sequence).

Worth noting for this clonotype: The junction departs from germline at one end; a sequencing error may be responsible. The rearrangement joins TRBV7-9 to TRBJ1-2, with D possibly being TRBD1 (6 bases). This CDR3 has 14 amino acids. Germline V gene sequence: CDR1 SEHNR, CDR2 FQNEAQ (reference sequence). The CDR3 nucleotides read TGTGCCAGCAGCTTAGCGGTGACAGGCTATGACTACACCTTC. Translating gives CASSLAVTGYDYTF.

The table lists this clonotype with a few counts. The chain has TRBV7-3 and TRBJ1-6, with D perhaps matching TRBD1 (6 bases). V gave up 4 bases and J gave up 9 bases, with 16 bases separating them. Germline assignment: CDR1 SGHTA and CDR2 FQGTGA. The CDR3 has 15 residues. CDR3 nucleotide sequence: TGTGCCAGCAGCTCGGACAGCCTATACGGTTCACCCCTCCACTTT. Amino acid sequence: CASSSDSLYGSPLHF.

This clonotype showed up just once. This chain links TRBV2 with TRBJ1-5; no clear D gene. Trimming pared 4 bases from V and 6 bases from J, leaving 4 bases between. Per the germline V gene, CDR1 is SNHLY and CDR2 is FYNNEI. This CDR3 region has 11 residues. The CDR3 bases are TGTGCCAGCAGTGCCGCTCAGCCCCAGCATTTT. This translates into CASSAAQPQHF.

This clonotype showed up just once. The rearrangement links TRBV7-8 to TRBJ1-2, with 9 bases that match TRBD1. This CDR3 region has 13 residues. The germline CDR1 and CDR2 sequences are SGHVS and FQNEAQ. V was clipped by 5 bases and J by 13 bases; unmatched bases: 11. The CDR3 is CASSRGRTDRGTF. The CDR3, as DNA: TGTGCCAGCAGCCGCGGGAGGACGGACAGGGGCACCTTC.

The table lists this clonotype with many counts. This chain uses TRBV7-9 with TRBJ1-6, with D unclear. Germline CDR1 reads SEHNR; CDR2 reads FQNEAQ (reference sequence). V dropped 5 bases and J dropped 10 bases, with 12 bases sitting between them. This CDR3 region has 13 residues. The CDR3 DNA follows: TGTGCCAGCAGCCCCCGTTTCGTCTCACCCCTCCACTTT. Translating gives CASSPRFVSPLHF.

A word on this clonotype: Just one base apart from a much larger clone, this may be a read error. This chain joins TRBV20-1 and TRBJ2-5, with 12 bases lining up with TRBD2. This CDR3 spans 16 amino acids. Looked up from germline, CDR1 is DFQATT and CDR2 is SNEGSKA (reference sequence). After removal of 0 bases from V and 5 bases from J, the junction contained 7 bases not matched to a gene. The CDR3 is CSARDRGLAGPETQYF. CDR3 nucleotide sequence: TGCAGTGCTAGAGATCGTGGACTAGCGGGGCCGGAGACCCAGTACTTC.

This clonotype has a count of ten or more. The rearrangement uses TRBV7-9 and TRBJ1-3; D perhaps matches TRBD1 (5 bases). Germline loops: CDR1 SEHNR, CDR2 FQNEAQ (reference sequence). The CDR3 length is 14 residues. The germline V and J ends were trimmed by 4 bases and 3 bases, with 10 bases remaining between them. The CDR3 DNA reads TGTGCCAGCAGCTACGGGGGAAATGGAAACACCATATATTTT. Amino acid sequence: CASSYGGNGNTIYF.

Comments on this clonotype: A much larger clone lies a single base off, so this may be a read error. V and J are TRBV5-4 and TRBJ1-5; D uncertain. CDR3 length: 13 residues. CDR1 is SGHNT and CDR2 is YYREEE in the germline V gene (reference sequence). Deletions cut 2 bases from V and 9 bases from J, with 12 bases between. The chain's CDR3 is CASSLSPYRPQHF. CDR3 coding DNA: TGTGCCAGCAGCTTATCCCCTTACCGGCCCCAGCATTTT. Based on the CDR3 plus reference TRBV5-4 and TRBJ1-5, the full variable domain is ETGVTQSPTHLIKTRGQQVTLRCSSQSGHNTVSWYQQALGQGPQFIFQYYREEENGRGNFPPRFSGLQFPNYSSELNVNALELDDSALYLCASSLSPYRPQHFGDGTRLSIL.

Turning to this clonotype: The junction and the germline gene differ at one end; a read error may be behind it. V is TRBV5-1 and J is TRBJ1-3, with unresolved D. Germline V lookup: CDR1 SGHRS, CDR2 YFSETQ. The CDR3 loop spans 16 amino acids. CDR3 region: CASRIGPGDTRNAIYF. The CDR3 DNA follows: TGCGCCAGCAGAATTGGTCCGGGCGACACCCGAAACGCCATATATTTT.

This sequence joins TRBV5-1 and TRBJ1-5; D uncertain. CDR3 length equals 14 residues. Germline CDR1 and CDR2: SGHRS and YFSETQ. Deletions cut 0 bases from V and 5 bases from J, with 9 bases between. The CDR3 here is CASSLEPNDQPQHF. CDR3 sequence (DNA): TGCGCCAGCAGCTTGGAGCCGAATGATCAGCCCCAGCATTTT.

With respect to this clonotype: It may be a read error: a sequence one base away is much more abundant. The chain combines TRBV7-9 with TRBJ2-2; D may match TRBD1 or TRBD2 (5 bases each). CDR3 length: 13 residues. CDR1 is SEHNR, CDR2 FQNEAQ, per germline (reference sequence). CDR3 sequence (DNA): TGTGCCGGCAGCTCCTCGGGGCTCGGGGAGCTGTTTTTT. Its protein product is CAGSSSGLGELFF.

This clonotype was recorded once. A much larger clone differs from this one at a single base, so this may be a read error. This chain connects TRBV20-1 to TRBJ1-1; TRBD1 is a possible D gene (5 bases). From germline, CDR1 is DFQATT and CDR2 SNEGSKA (reference sequence). V was clipped by 3 bases and J by 6 bases, with 14 bases between them. This CDR3 is built from 13 residues. CDR3 sequence reads: CSASTLWDAEAFF. CDR3 DNA sequence: TGCAGTGCTAGCACTCTTTGGGACGCTGAAGCTTTCTTT.

This clonotype was recorded many times. The V call is TRBV7-2, the J call TRBJ2-7, with TRBD2 matching over 9 bases. The J segment lost 3 bases and the V segment lost 1 base, leaving 4 bases of the junction unmatched. The CDR3 is 15 residues long. CDR1 is SGHTA and CDR2 is FQGNSA in the germline V gene. CDR3 in amino acids: CASSLDLAGHYEQYF. CDR3 nucleotide sequence: TGTGCCAGCAGCTTAGACCTAGCGGGACACTACGAGCAGTACTTC.

V is TRBV24-1 and J is TRBJ2-6; D is possibly TRBD2 (7 bases). This CDR3 region has 16 residues. The germline CDR1 and CDR2 sequences are KGHDR and SFDVKD. Trimming shortened V by 9 bases and J by 4 bases, and 18 bases separated the two germline ends. The CDR3 is CATGEAGASGANVLTF. Written as DNA, the CDR3 is TGTGCCACCGGGGAGGCGGGGGCGTCGGGGGCCAACGTCCTGACTTTC.

This clonotype was observed a single time. The chain links TRBV6-5 to TRBJ2-7, with D possibly being TRBD1 or TRBD2 (6 bases each). This CDR3 has 16 amino acids. V dropped 6 bases and J dropped 7 bases, with 25 bases sitting between them. Germline V gene lookup returns CDR1 MNHEY and CDR2 SVGAGI. The CDR3 sequence: CASRSIEGGRRLEQYF. The CDR3 DNA sequence: TGTGCCAGCAGATCCATAGAGGGGGGAAGAAGGCTAGAGCAGTACTTC.

This clonotype was detected only a few times. This chain links TRBV27 with TRBJ2-7; TRBD2 agrees at 12 bases. V was clipped by 3 bases and J by 6 bases; unmatched bases: 6. Germline lookup yields CDR1 MNHEY and CDR2 SMNVEV (reference sequence). This CDR3 has 15 residues. CDR3 in amino acids: CASSFLLAGGSEQYF. DNA of the CDR3: TGTGCCAGCAGTTTTCTGCTAGCGGGAGGGTCCGAGCAGTACTTC.

Notes on this clonotype: A read error is likely, as this CDR3 ends without the conserved phenylalanine or tryptophan. The limits of the CDR3 on the DNA are not certain, so only TCRdb's listed CDR3 is given. The chain carries TRBV4-3 and TRBJ2-2; TRBD2, the table's D call, was not compared with the DNA. A total of 14 residues make up the CDR3, ends included. Per the germline V gene, CDR1 is LGHNA and CDR2 is YSLEER. CDR3 protein: CASSQDREGRGRAG.

This clonotype was found a few times. The chain joins TRBV6-2 or TRBV6-3 to TRBJ1-5; D is perhaps TRBD1 (5 bases). Trimming removed 7 bases from V and 3 bases from J, with 16 bases in between. Germline assignment: CDR1 MNHEY and CDR2 SVGEGT. The CDR3 contains 15 residues. CDR3 residues: CASTAGVAVNQPQHF. The CDR3 nucleotides read TGTGCCAGCACCGCGGGGGTGGCAGTCAATCAGCCCCAGCATTTT.